The clone carrying this TCR beta chain was observed a single time. V lost 2 bases, J lost 4 bases, and 14 bases lay in between. CDR1 is SGHRS, CDR2 YFSETQ, per germline. This CDR3 contains 15 residues. This specimen belongs to a study of response to subunit inactivated influenza vaccine. TCRdb reanalysed the RT-PCR reads using MiXCR and keeps one entry per CDR3 protein. The profile shows 600,000 to 850,000 distinct CDR3 sequences, 14% of them singletons. The source of this sequence is a man aged 45-65 years who received an inactivated influenza vaccine. The rearrangement uses TRBV5-1 and TRBJ2-3; D gene ambiguous. The specimen was PBMCs from blood, collected approximately 15 days before vaccination. CDR3 nucleotides: TGCGCCAGCAGCTTTTCCGGGTTTGAGGCAGATACGCAGTATTTT. It encodes CASSFSGFEADTQYF.